Following are 13 T cell receptor beta chains from one sample sequenced in a study of OX40 agonist ivuxolimab in advanced cancers. Clones were read by immunoSEQ multiplex PCR, and TCRdb kept only the in-frame ones, dropping some. This sample has under 70,000 clones, with 75% to 90% found just once. Sequencing was performed on CD4+ or CD8+ T cells sorted from blood, taken in a trial of the OX40 agonist ivuxolimab. The receptors stem from an adult with an advanced solid tumor such as melanoma, head and neck, liver or kidney cancer.

The rearrangement joins TRBV28 to TRBJ2-5, with 10 bases identical to TRBD2. The CDR3 runs 16 residues. Germline CDR1 MDHEN, CDR2 SYDVKM. Unmatched junction bases numbered 7, after V lost 5 bases and J lost 1 base. Here the CDR3 reads CASSMGLAGGQETQYF. Here the CDR3 DNA reads TGTGCCAGCAGTATGGGGTTAGCGGGAGGCCAAGAGACCCAGTACTTC.

In DNA form, the CDR3 reads TGCGCCAGCAGCCAAGAGGGGGGATATAGCAATCAGCCCCAGCATTTT. Protein product: CASSQEGGYSNQPQHF. The V and J genes are TRBV4-1 and TRBJ1-5; a possible D gene is TRBD1 (5 bases). This CDR3 comprises 16 residues. Trimming took 0 bases from V and 0 from J, leaving 9 bases between them. Germline V gives CDR1 MGHRA, CDR2 YSYEKL.

The chain recombines TRBV28 with TRBJ1-4, with 11 bases aligning to TRBD1. The germline CDR1 and CDR2 sequences are MDHEN and SYDVKM. There are 15 residues in the CDR3. J lost 7 bases, V lost 7 bases, and 8 bases had no gene match. Here the CDR3 reads CASTTAGTGGEKLFF. CDR3 nucleotide sequence: TGTGCCAGCACCACCGCCGGGACAGGGGGTGAAAAACTGTTTTTT.

V and J are TRBV27 and TRBJ1-2; possibly TRBD1 for D (6 bases). The V and J ends lost 4 bases and 5 bases respectively, with 23 bases between them. The CDR3 has 17 amino acids. The germline V gene encodes CDR1 MNHEY and CDR2 SMNVEV (reference sequence). CDR3 loop: CASSSLSGGGDGYGYTF. The CDR3, as DNA: TGTGCCAGCAGTTCCCTCTCGGGAGGGGGGGATGGATATGGCTACACCTTC.

This clone was found once. The chain carries TRBV7-2 and TRBJ2-7; TRBD2 matches 10 bases. After removal of 1 base from V and 3 bases from J, the junction contained 3 bases not matched to a gene. Per the germline V gene, CDR1 is SGHTA and CDR2 is FQGNSA. This CDR3 spans 15 amino acids. CDR3 nucleotide sequence: TGTGCCAGCAGCTTAGGGGCTAGCGGGAGCTACGAGCAGTACTTC. It translates to CASSLGASGSYEQYF.

The chain uses TRBV6-1 and TRBJ2-7, with 7 bases lining up with TRBD1. The CDR3 consists of 14 residues. V lost 6 bases, J lost 2 bases, and 7 bases stayed unmatched. CDR1 is MNHNS, CDR2 SASEGT, per germline. Here the CDR3 reads CASRATGTAYEQYF. DNA for the CDR3: TGTGCCAGCAGGGCCACAGGGACAGCCTACGAGCAGTACTTC.

This chain links TRBV30 with TRBJ2-3; 11 nucleotides match TRBD1. Per germline, CDR1 GTSNPN and CDR2 SVGIG (reference sequence). V dropped 1 base and J dropped 0; count of bases not matched to a gene: 6. The CDR3 loop spans 17 amino acids. This chain's CDR3 is CAWSAGTGGPSTDTQYF. In DNA form, the CDR3 reads TGTGCCTGGAGTGCCGGGACAGGGGGTCCGAGCACAGATACGCAGTATTTT.

As to this clone: This sample also contains other DNA sequences that code for the same CDR3. V gene TRBV14 combines with J gene TRBJ2-5; D remains ambiguous. Trimming stripped 1 base from V and 5 bases from J, with 8 bases between. CDR1 and CDR2 from the germline V gene are SGHDN and FVKESK. There are 13 residues in the CDR3. The DNA for the CDR3 is TGTGCCAGCAGCCAAGGGCATCGGGAGACCCAGTACTTC. Its protein product is CASSQGHRETQYF. Supplemented by reference TRBV14 and TRBJ2-5, the full variable domain reads EAGVTQFPSHSVIEKGQTVTLRCDPISGHDNLYWYRRVMGKEIKFLLHFVKESKQDESGMPNNRFLAERTGGTYSTLKVQPAELEDSGVYFCASSQGHRETQYFGPGTRLLVL.

This chain uses TRBV6-1 with TRBJ2-6; 11 nucleotides line up with TRBD2. Germline assignment: CDR1 MNHNS and CDR2 SASEGT. The CDR3 runs to 19 residues. V shed 3 bases, J shed 4 bases, and the junction held 11 bases outside the gene matches. CDR3 coding DNA: TGTGCCAGCAGTGATCGTGGTCTAGCGGGAGGAGCCGGGGCCAACGTCCTGACTTTC. Translating gives CASSDRGLAGGAGANVLTF.

The chain joins TRBV12-5 to TRBJ2-1; either TRBD1 or TRBD2 may fit D (7 bases each). Germline V CDR1 and CDR2: LGHNT, FRNRAP. This CDR3 region has 15 residues. Trimming shortened V by 1 base and J by 8 bases, and 15 bases separated the two germline ends. CDR3 loop: CASGLGVQGGDEQFF. Written as DNA, the CDR3 is TGTGCTAGTGGTTTGGGTGTGCAGGGGGGGGATGAGCAGTTCTTC. Drawing the rest from reference TRBV12-5 and TRBJ2-1, the complete variable domain is DARVTQTPRHKVTEMGQEVTMRCQPILGHNTVFWYRQTMMQGLELLAYFRNRAPLDDSGMPKDRFSAEMPDATLATLKIQPSEPRDSAVYFCASGLGVQGGDEQFFGPGTRLTVL.

Only one count was recorded for this clone. The chain links TRBV7-2 to TRBJ1-1, with 7 bases aligning to TRBD1. CDR1 and CDR2 (germline): SGHTA, FQGNSA. After removal of 5 bases from V and 6 bases from J, the junction contained 12 bases not matched to a gene. The CDR3 consists of 15 residues. The CDR3 DNA reads as TGTGCCAGCAGCCGACAGGGTTTCATGGCGGCTGAAGCTTTCTTT. Protein product: CASSRQGFMAAEAFF.

The chain joins TRBV27 to TRBJ1-1; 9 bases match TRBD1. The CDR3 extends over 13 amino acids. Unmatched junction bases numbered 3, after V lost 3 bases and J lost 7 bases. In germline, CDR1 is MNHEY, CDR2 SMNVEV (reference sequence). The CDR3 loop is CASSFTGGNEAFF. In nucleotides, the CDR3 is TGTGCCAGCAGTTTTACAGGGGGCAATGAAGCTTTCTTT.

The rearrangement joins TRBV18 to TRBJ1-5; D is possibly TRBD1 (6 bases). V was clipped by 2 bases and J by 4 bases, with 9 bases between them. Germline V gene sequence: CDR1 KGHSH, CDR2 LQKENI. The CDR3 extends over 14 amino acids. The CDR3 here is CASSPSQGNQPQHF. The CDR3 coding sequence is TGTGCCAGCTCACCAAGCCAGGGGAATCAGCCCCAGCATTTT.